The 27 T cell receptor beta chains presented below share a single source sample, sequenced in a study of neurological immune-mediated disorders. TCRdb processed the 5' RACE reads anew with MiXCR; each CDR3 protein has one entry. The table shows tens of thousands of distinct CDR3 sequences, with around 3.7% occurring only once. Sequencing was performed on PBMCs. The source of these receptors is a man in his forties with multiple sclerosis.

There are many counts of this clonotype. The chain links TRBV29-1 to TRBJ1-2; D might be TRBD1 (6 bases). The CDR3 runs to 12 residues. Germline loops: CDR1 SQVTM, CDR2 ANQGSEA. V lost 7 bases and J 4 bases, leaving 13 bases between the germline ends. CDR3 protein: CSAPQGSYGYTF. The CDR3 nucleotides are TGCAGCGCACCTCAGGGGAGCTATGGCTACACCTTC.

This clonotype was observed at least ten times. In nucleotides, the CDR3 is TGTGCCAGCAGGGCAGGGGGCCCTAACACCGGGGAGCTGTTTTTT. The encoded protein is CASRAGGPNTGELFF. The chain recombines TRBV12-3 or TRBV12-4 with TRBJ2-2; 8 bases agree with TRBD1. The CDR3 runs 15 residues. V dropped 6 bases and J dropped 2; count of bases not matched to a gene: 5.

This clonotype has at least ten counts. The chain carries TRBV5-1 and TRBJ2-5; weak D call: TRBD1 (6 bases). CDR1 SGHRS and CDR2 YFSETQ come from the germline V gene. The CDR3 consists of 15 residues. The germline V and J ends were trimmed by 6 bases and 1 base, with 16 bases remaining between them. As DNA, the CDR3 is TGCGCCAGCACCACGACAGGACGAGGCCAAGAGACCCAGTACTTC. Translated, it gives CASTTTGRGQETQYF.

This clonotype was observed at least ten times. The V gene is TRBV20-1, the J gene TRBJ2-2; TRBD2 matches 7 bases. The CDR3 runs to 15 residues. V lost 5 bases and J lost 6; bases outside the gene matches: 12. CDR1 is DFQATT and CDR2 is SNEGSKA in the germline V gene (reference sequence). Written as DNA, the CDR3 is TGCAGTGCTGCGCCTGGCGGGGGTCGTTCCGGGGAGCTGTTTTTT. It translates to CSAAPGGGRSGELFF.

At least ten counts were recorded for this clonotype. The V gene is TRBV21-1, the J gene TRBJ2-2; the table's D gene call, TRBD1, was not cross checked with the DNA. TRBV21-1 is a recognized pseudogene. The CDR3 loop spans 15 amino acids. CDR3 protein: CASSHPTGQAGELFF. CDR3 nucleotides: TGTGCCAGCTCCCACCCGACAGGGCAGGCCGGGGAGCTGTTTTTT.

This clonotype was found many times. The chain couples TRBV5-1 to TRBJ2-7; weak D call: TRBD1 (6 bases). With 0 bases removed from V and 2 bases from J, the gap between germline ends came to 9 bases. The germline V gene encodes CDR1 SGHRS and CDR2 YFSETQ. The CDR3 length is 14 residues. The CDR3 DNA is TGCGCCAGCAGCTTGGACGGGGACACCTACGAGCAGTACTTC. Translated: CASSLDGDTYEQYF.

Ten or more counts support this clonotype. The V and J genes are TRBV7-9 and TRBJ1-1; no firm D call. The V and J ends lost 5 bases and 1 base respectively, with 11 bases between them. This CDR3 comprises 14 residues. Germline V CDR1 and CDR2: SEHNR, FQNEAQ (reference sequence). The chain's CDR3 is CASSRVTPNTEAFF. CDR3 DNA: TGTGCCAGCAGCAGGGTAACTCCGAACACTGAAGCTTTCTTT.

This clonotype was counted many times. The rearrangement links TRBV5-1 to TRBJ2-5; D perhaps matches TRBD2 (5 bases). V was clipped by 0 bases and J by 5 bases, with 14 bases between them. The CDR3 has 15 amino acids. Germline CDR1 and CDR2: SGHRS and YFSETQ. In DNA form, the CDR3 reads TGCGCCAGCAGCTTGGAGGCGTTGGGCGGGGAGACCCAGTACTTC. Translated, it gives CASSLEALGGETQYF.

This clonotype was counted at least ten times. The V call is TRBV20-1, the J call TRBJ2-1; weak D call: TRBD2 (5 bases). The V end was cut by 1 base, the J end by 3 bases, with 10 bases between. Germline loops: CDR1 DFQATT, CDR2 SNEGSKA (reference sequence). This CDR3 spans 14 amino acids. This CDR3 is CSARALGNYNEQFF. The CDR3 DNA reads as TGCAGTGCTAGAGCACTAGGCAACTACAATGAGCAGTTCTTC.

At least ten counts were recorded for this clonotype. The rearrangement uses TRBV20-1 and TRBJ2-7, with D possibly matching TRBD2 (5 bases). The CDR3 runs to 11 residues. Trimming took 6 bases from V and 4 from J, leaving 10 bases between them. The germline CDR1 and CDR2 sequences are DFQATT and SNEGSKA (reference sequence). The CDR3 DNA reads TGCAGTGCACTCGGGGTTTACGAGCAGTACTTC. Translating gives CSALGVYEQYF.

This chain links TRBV5-8 with TRBJ2-1; 7 nucleotides line up with TRBD2. V was pared by 2 bases and J by 8 bases, with 7 bases of the junction left unmatched. The CDR3 consists of 14 residues. The germline V gene has CDR1 SGHTS and CDR2 YDEGEE. The CDR3 coding sequence is TGTGCCAGCAGCTTTGGGGGGGGAGTGGATGAGCAGTTCTTC. This gives the protein CASSFGGGVDEQFF.

This clonotype was counted many times. The DNA for the CDR3 is TGCAGTGCCCGGGACAGGGGGGCAAATGAGCAGTTCTTC. Protein product: CSARDRGANEQFF. This chain uses TRBV20-1 with TRBJ2-1; 11 nucleotides line up with TRBD1. This CDR3 is 13 amino acids long. CDR1 and CDR2 (germline): DFQATT, SNEGSKA (reference sequence). The trim removed 6 bases at V and 7 bases at J, leaving 5 bases unmatched.

This clonotype was picked up many times. This chain joins TRBV7-3 and TRBJ2-3, with TRBD2 identical over 7 bases. J lost 14 bases, V lost 5 bases, and 10 bases had no gene match. Germline V gene lookup returns CDR1 SGHTA and CDR2 FQGTGA. This CDR3 contains 12 residues. The CDR3 region has the DNA TGTGCCAGCAGCCCCCCGGGGGGAGAATGGTATTTT. It specifies CASSPPGGEWYF.

This clonotype has ten or more counts. The gene calls are TRBV7-2 and TRBJ2-1; 9 nucleotides line up with TRBD1. Germline values: CDR1 SGHTA, CDR2 FQGNSA. There are 17 residues in the CDR3. Germline trimming cut 5 bases from V and 2 bases from J; bases unmatched to any gene: 10. This CDR3 reads CASSGQLGQGPYNEQFF. The CDR3 coding sequence is TGTGCCAGCAGCGGACAACTGGGACAGGGCCCCTACAATGAGCAGTTCTTC.

Ten or more counts support this clonotype. The chain combines TRBV5-1 with TRBJ1-1; tentatively, D is TRBD1 (5 bases). CDR1 and CDR2 (germline): SGHRS, YFSETQ. The CDR3 is made up of 15 amino acids. The V end lost 0 bases, the J end lost 6 bases, and 15 bases lay between the germline ends. Here the CDR3 reads CASSLAGQGVAEAFF. DNA for the CDR3: TGCGCCAGCAGCTTGGCCGGGCAGGGTGTCGCTGAAGCTTTCTTT. The whole variable domain, filled in from reference TRBV5-1 and TRBJ1-1, reads KAGVTQTPRYLIKTRGQQVTLSCSPISGHRSVSWYQQTPGQGLQFLFEYFSETQRNKGNFPGRFSGRQFSNSRSEMNVSTLELGDSALYLCASSLAGQGVAEAFFGQGTRLTVV.

Many counts were recorded for this clonotype. The genes are TRBV9 and TRBJ1-6; no clear D gene. The germline V gene has CDR1 SGDLS and CDR2 YYNGEE. V gave up 5 bases and J gave up 8 bases, with 8 bases separating them. The CDR3 is 12 residues long. This CDR3 reads CASRGEDSPLHF. In nucleotides, the CDR3 is TGTGCCAGCAGAGGAGAGGATTCACCCCTCCACTTT. Using reference TRBV9 and TRBJ1-6 for the parts outside the CDR3, the full variable domain is DSGVTQTPKHLITATGQRVTLRCSPRSGDLSVYWYQQSLDQGLQFLIQYYNGEERAKGNILERFSAQQFPDLHSELNLSSLELGDSALYFCASRGEDSPLHFGNGTRLTVT.

This clonotype was seen ten or more times. The chain joins TRBV5-1 to TRBJ2-2; 10 bases agree with TRBD1. The CDR3 sequence is 16 residues long. Germline CDR1 and CDR2: SGHRS and YFSETQ. Trimming cost V 4 bases and J 3 bases; bases outside gene matches: 6. The CDR3 DNA reads as TGCGCCAGCAGCCCCCGGACAGGGGGATACACCGGGGAGCTGTTTTTT. Translation: CASSPRTGGYTGELFF.

This clonotype was seen many times. The gene calls are TRBV5-1 and TRBJ1-2; D is unresolved. This CDR3 is built from 13 residues. V dropped 0 bases and J dropped 5 bases, with 8 bases sitting between them. Germline CDR1 and CDR2: SGHRS and YFSETQ. CDR3 nucleotides: TGCGCCAGCAGCTTGGACAGCCAATATGGCTACACCTTC. It specifies CASSLDSQYGYTF.

The table lists this clonotype with many counts. This sequence joins TRBV10-3 and TRBJ1-2; 11 bases map to TRBD1. Germline values: CDR1 ENHRY, CDR2 SYGVKD. Trimming cost V 4 bases and J 8 bases; bases outside gene matches: 6. The CDR3 totals 14 residues. Here the CDR3 DNA reads TGTGCCATCAGTGGGGGACAGGGGGAGCGGGGCTACACCTTC. Translated: CAISGGQGERGYTF.

With regard to this clonotype: A much larger clone is a single base away; this may be a read error. The chain couples TRBV9 to TRBJ1-1, with D uncertain. Germline V gene data show CDR1 as SGDLS and CDR2 as YYNGEE. This CDR3 contains 15 residues. The CDR3 sequence: CAGSVEAALWTEAFF. The CDR3 DNA is TGTGCCGGCAGCGTAGAGGCGGCGCTATGGACTGAAGCTTTCTTT.

Ten or more counts support this clonotype. This sequence joins TRBV6-2 or TRBV6-3 and TRBJ2-7, with D possibly TRBD1 on 6 matching bases. Germline V CDR1 and CDR2: MNHEY, SVGEGT. CDR3 size: 12 residues. Trimming removed 5 bases from V and 4 bases from J, with 9 bases in between. CDR3 sequence reads: CASSDRTYEQYF. CDR3 in DNA: TGTGCCAGCAGTGACAGGACATACGAGCAGTACTTC.

This clonotype came up many times. This chain links TRBV20-1 with TRBJ2-3; no clear D gene. This CDR3 is 10 amino acids long. Germline CDR1 and CDR2: DFQATT and SNEGSKA (reference sequence). Between the trimmed V and J ends, which lost 6 bases and 6 bases, there was a span of 7 bases. The CDR3 nucleotides are TGCAGTGCCACGACTGATACGCAGTATTTT. Protein sequence: CSATTDTQYF.

A few counts support this clonotype. The V call is TRBV20-1, the J call TRBJ1-1, with a weak D call TRBD1 (5 bases). The V and J ends lost 3 bases and 4 bases respectively, with 12 bases between them. Germline values: CDR1 DFQATT, CDR2 SNEGSKA (reference sequence). CDR3 size: 13 residues. CDR3 in DNA: TGCAGTGCTAGGCAGGGCGGGATCACTGAAGCTTTCTTT. Amino acid sequence: CSARQGGITEAFF.

This clonotype was seen repeatedly, ten times or more. V and J are TRBV5-1 and TRBJ2-7; 9 bases agree with TRBD1. The CDR3 loop spans 15 amino acids. Germline CDR1 is SGHRS and CDR2 is YFSETQ. J gave up 3 bases and V 4 bases, and 8 bases lay outside the gene matches. Written as DNA, the CDR3 is TGCGCCAGCAGCGTGGGACAGGGCTTGTACTACGAGCAGTACTTC. Translated, it gives CASSVGQGLYYEQYF.

This clonotype was detected ten times or more. This chain uses TRBV12-3 or TRBV12-4 with TRBJ2-5; D perhaps matches TRBD1 (5 bases). V gave up 6 bases and J gave up 5 bases, with 7 bases separating them. This CDR3 contains 11 residues. The CDR3 is CASSPGETQYF. DNA of the CDR3: TGTGCCAGCAGCCCAGGGGAGACCCAGTACTTC.

This clonotype was seen repeatedly, ten times or more. J is TRBJ2-3 and V is TRBV7-9; no firm D call. From germline, CDR1 is SEHNR and CDR2 FQNEAQ (reference sequence). The CDR3 length is 13 residues. Trimming shortened V by 0 bases and J by 2 bases, and 3 bases separated the two germline ends. The CDR3 protein is CASSLAPTDTQYF. CDR3 coding DNA: TGTGCCAGCAGCTTAGCCCCCACAGATACGCAGTATTTT. Drawing the rest from reference TRBV7-9 and TRBJ2-3, the complete variable domain is DTGVSQNPRHKITKRGQNVTFRCDPISEHNRLYWYRQTLGQGPEFLTYFQNEAQLEKSRLLSDRFSAERPKGSFSTLEIQRTEQGDSAMYLCASSLAPTDTQYFGPGTRLTVL.

This clonotype was observed many times. The V call is TRBV5-1, the J call TRBJ2-4; D tentatively fits TRBD1 or TRBD2 (5 bases each). The CDR3 length is 14 residues. V was shortened by 0 bases and J by 7 bases, with 11 bases between the two germline ends. CDR1 SGHRS and CDR2 YFSETQ come from the germline V gene. CDR3 DNA sequence: TGCGCCAGCAGCTTGGCCCAAGGGGAGAACATTCAGTACTTC. As protein: CASSLAQGENIQYF.